The next 28 T cell receptor beta chains were all read from a single sample in a study of blood T cell repertoires in COVID-19. TCRdb's table, derived via immunoSEQ multiplex PCR, lists solely in-frame clones and lacks some. The sample lists about 280,000 clones; 75% to 85% were seen once. The sequencing input was peripheral blood. All receptors derive from a man aged 50 to 60 with active or convalescent COVID-19.

The chain is built from TRBV5-1 and TRBJ1-2; 12 nucleotides align to TRBD1. Trimming at V came to 3 bases and at J to 3 bases, leaving 3 bases not matched to a gene. The length of the CDR3 is 15 residues. From germline, CDR1 is SGHRS and CDR2 YFSETQ. The CDR3 reads CASSWGQGAHYGYTF. The DNA for the CDR3 is TGCGCCAGCAGCTGGGGACAGGGGGCCCACTATGGCTACACCTTC. The whole variable domain, remainder taken from reference TRBV5-1 and TRBJ1-2, is KAGVTQTPRYLIKTRGQQVTLSCSPISGHRSVSWYQQTPGQGLQFLFEYFSETQRNKGNFPGRFSGRQFSNSRSEMNVSTLELGDSALYLCASSWGQGAHYGYTFGSGTRLTVV.

The chain carries TRBV30 and TRBJ1-6; TRBD1 agrees at 7 bases. This CDR3 has 14 amino acids. The V gene end was trimmed by 3 bases and the J gene end by 5 bases; junction bases not matched to a gene: 4. CDR1 and CDR2 from the germline V gene are GTSNPN and SVGIG (reference sequence). Written as DNA, the CDR3 is TGTGCCTGGAGCGAGGGACAGAATAATTCACCCCTCCACTTT. It codes for CAWSEGQNNSPLHF.

CDR3 DNA sequence: TGTGCCAGCAGTTTGTCCCGGGGCTCCTACAATGAGCAGTTCTTC. It encodes CASSLSRGSYNEQFF. The J gene is TRBJ2-1, the V gene TRBV28; possible D gene TRBD2, 5 bases. The V end lost 3 bases, the J end lost 0 bases, and 9 bases lay between the germline ends. The CDR3 has 15 residues. In germline, CDR1 is MDHEN, CDR2 SYDVKM.

The chain joins TRBV6-6 to TRBJ1-1, with 10 bases fitting TRBD1. V was clipped by 0 bases and J by 6 bases; unmatched bases: 4. The CDR3 runs 15 residues. The germline gives CDR1 MNHNY, CDR2 SVGAGI (reference sequence). The CDR3 loop is CASSYSTGGRAEAFF. CDR3 nucleotide sequence: TGTGCCAGCAGTTACTCGACAGGGGGCCGCGCTGAAGCTTTCTTT.

The gene calls are TRBV6-5 and TRBJ1-1; D uncertain. The germline V gene encodes CDR1 MNHEY and CDR2 SVGAGI. This CDR3 has 14 amino acids. V lost 6 bases and J lost 3, with 14 bases in between. CDR3 nucleotides: TGTGCCAGCAGGGAGTTAGCGGGTTACACTGAAGCTTTCTTT. Its translation: CASRELAGYTEAFF.

The chain carries TRBV30 and TRBJ1-1; 7 bases agree with TRBD1. The germline CDR1 and CDR2 sequences are GTSNPN and SVGIG (reference sequence). V lost 8 bases and J lost 1; bases outside the gene matches: 4. The CDR3 contains 12 residues. CDR3 sequence reads: CAAGTENTEAFF. CDR3 bases: TGTGCCGCCGGGACAGAGAACACTGAAGCTTTCTTT.

The V and J genes are TRBV27 and TRBJ2-7; D possibly corresponds to TRBD1 (6 bases). Germline V CDR1 and CDR2: MNHEY, SMNVEV (reference sequence). Trimming took off 3 bases at V and 6 bases at J, with 18 bases between the two ends. The CDR3 consists of 15 residues. This CDR3 is CASSFYIAGDGEQYF. CDR3 in DNA: TGTGCCAGCAGTTTCTACATAGCAGGGGACGGCGAGCAGTACTTC.

The chain links TRBV2 to TRBJ2-3, with 12 nucleotides matching TRBD2. CDR1 and CDR2 (germline): SNHLY, FYNNEI. V lost 8 bases, J lost 3 bases, and 3 bases stayed unmatched. This CDR3 is built from 14 residues. The CDR3 nucleotides are TGTGCCAGCCAGACTAGCGGGAGAACAGATACGCAGTATTTT. Its translation is CASQTSGRTDTQYF.

The chain is built from TRBV7-8 and TRBJ2-7; D gene unclear. Trimming took 2 bases from V and 1 from J, leaving 9 bases between them. The CDR3 consists of 14 residues. Germline lookup yields CDR1 SGHVS and CDR2 FQNEAQ. CDR3 nucleotide sequence: TGTGCCAGCAGCTTATCGTTATTTTCCTACGAGCAGTACTTC. Encoded protein: CASSLSLFSYEQYF.

This chain links TRBV18 with TRBJ1-2; 12 nucleotides agree with TRBD1. The CDR3 is 14 amino acids. Looked up from germline, CDR1 is KGHSH and CDR2 is LQKENI. V dropped 7 bases and J dropped 4; count of bases not matched to a gene: 4. The CDR3 bases are TGTGCCAGCTTACCGGGACAGGGGGCCTATGGCTACACCTTC. Translating it yields CASLPGQGAYGYTF.

V usage is TRBV5-1 and J usage is TRBJ2-2; 8 nucleotides align to TRBD1. V shed 4 bases and J 6 bases; nucleotides not matched to a gene: 11. This CDR3 spans 16 amino acids. Germline V gene lookup returns CDR1 SGHRS and CDR2 YFSETQ. The CDR3 protein is CASSPNPRTGSGELFF. DNA for the CDR3: TGCGCCAGCAGCCCGAACCCTAGGACAGGGTCCGGGGAGCTGTTTTTT. Supplemented by reference TRBV5-1 and TRBJ2-2, the full variable domain reads KAGVTQTPRYLIKTRGQQVTLSCSPISGHRSVSWYQQTPGQGLQFLFEYFSETQRNKGNFPGRFSGRQFSNSRSEMNVSTLELGDSALYLCASSPNPRTGSGELFFGEGSRLTVL.

The chain uses TRBV4-2 and TRBJ1-1; tentative D call: TRBD1 (5 bases). V was shortened by 0 bases and J by 7 bases, with 9 bases between the two germline ends. CDR3 length: 13 residues. Germline V gene sequence: CDR1 LGHNA, CDR2 YNFKEQ. In DNA, the CDR3 is TGTGCCAGCAGCCAAGATAGAACAGGTGAAGCTTTCTTT. Encoded protein: CASSQDRTGEAFF.

This chain connects TRBV28 to TRBJ1-2; 7 nucleotides match TRBD1. The CDR3 length is 15 residues. J lost 0 bases, V lost 6 bases, and 7 bases had no gene match. Germline CDR1 reads MDHEN; CDR2 reads SYDVKM. The DNA of the CDR3 is TGTGCCAGCAGACTGAGACAGGGAGCTAACTATGGCTACACCTTC. Its translation: CASRLRQGANYGYTF.

The chain is built from TRBV6-5 and TRBJ2-7; tentatively, D is TRBD1 (6 bases). The length of the CDR3 is 15 residues. Germline V gives CDR1 MNHEY, CDR2 SVGAGI. Trimming took 2 bases from V and 6 from J, leaving 17 bases between them. The CDR3 sequence: CASSYPSRGGFEQYF. CDR3 nucleotide sequence: TGTGCCAGCAGTTACCCATCCAGGGGTGGCTTCGAGCAGTACTTC.

Of note for this clone: Relative to the germline gene, one junction end is altered; a read error may explain this. This chain connects TRBV7-2 to TRBJ2-3; TRBD2 agrees at 9 bases. Per the germline V gene, CDR1 is SGHTA and CDR2 is FQGNSA. The CDR3 runs to 16 residues. The CDR3 here is CASSLAGPGFTDTQYF. The DNA for the CDR3 is TGTGCCAGCAGCCTAGCGGGGCCGGGTTTCACAGATACGCAGTATTTT.

The chain is built from TRBV4-1 and TRBJ2-2, with D perhaps TRBD1 (5 bases). Germline assignment: CDR1 MGHRA and CDR2 YSYEKL. CDR3 length equals 15 residues. V lost 8 bases and J 0 bases, leaving 13 bases between the germline ends. The CDR3 sequence is CASGLQGANTGELFF. In DNA, the CDR3 is TGCGCCAGCGGTCTCCAGGGCGCGAACACCGGGGAGCTGTTTTTT.

The V gene is TRBV10-1, the J gene TRBJ2-7; no firm D call. The CDR3 contains 13 residues. V was trimmed by 4 bases and J by 0 bases, leaving 7 bases between them. The V gene's germline CDR1 is WNHNN and CDR2 SYGVQD (reference sequence). CDR3 sequence reads: CASSGAVSYEQYF. The CDR3 DNA reads as TGCGCCAGCAGTGGGGCAGTCTCCTACGAGCAGTACTTC.

The J gene is TRBJ1-1, the V gene TRBV7-2; perhaps TRBD1 as D (6 bases). The V gene lost 4 bases and the J gene lost 5 bases, with 11 bases spanning the gap. Germline-derived CDR1 and CDR2 are SGHTA and FQGNSA. The CDR3 is 13 residues long. CDR3: CASSYHRETEAFF. The CDR3 DNA is TGTGCCAGCAGCTACCACAGGGAGACTGAAGCTTTCTTT.

This clone has only a few counts. CDR3 region: CASSIMGQGNTEAFF. The CDR3 nucleotides read TGTGCCAGTAGTATAATGGGACAGGGGAACACTGAAGCTTTCTTT. V and J are TRBV19 and TRBJ1-1; 9 bases map to TRBD1. The V gene's germline CDR1 is LNHDA and CDR2 SQIVND (reference sequence). The length of the CDR3 is 15 residues. After removal of 2 bases from V and 1 base from J, the junction contained 2 bases not matched to a gene. Complete variable domain (other parts from reference TRBV19 and TRBJ1-1): DGGITQSPKYLFRKEGQNVTLSCEQNLNHDAMYWYRQDPGQGLRLIYYSQIVNDFQKGDIAEGYSVSREKKESFPLTVTSAQKNPTAFYLCASSIMGQGNTEAFFGQGTRLTVV.

The sample holds one count of this clone. The chain links TRBV5-5 to TRBJ2-7, with D tentatively TRBD1 (6 bases). This CDR3 has 14 residues. Germline CDR1 and CDR2: SGHKS and YYEKEE (reference sequence). Trimming cost V 8 bases and J 5 bases, with 20 bases left between them. The CDR3 here is CASHGTTGMDEQYF. CDR3 bases: TGTGCCAGTCATGGGACCACAGGGATGGACGAGCAGTACTTC. The full variable domain, completed using reference TRBV5-5 and TRBJ2-7, is DAGVTQSPTHLIKTRGQQVTLRCSPISGHKSVSWYQQVLGQGPQFIFQYYEKEERGRGNFPDRFSARQFPNYSSELNVNALLLGDSALYLCASHGTTGMDEQYFGPGTRLTVT.

The chain uses TRBV12-1 and TRBJ1-5; TRBD1 is the table's D call, not checked against the DNA. TRBV12-1 constitutes a pseudogene. The CDR3 totals 18 residues. The CDR3 region is CASSSTLTGQDNNQPQHF. CDR3 sequence (DNA): TGTGCCAGCAGCTCTACACTAACAGGGCAGGACAACAATCAGCCCCAGCATTTT.

This rearrangement joins TRBV27 to TRBJ2-7, with 9 bases aligning to TRBD2. The CDR3 runs 14 residues. Germline loops: CDR1 MNHEY, CDR2 SMNVEV (reference sequence). V trimming: 8 bases; J trimming: 0 bases; junction bases outside the gene matches: 5. CDR3 region: CASRGGGSSYEQYF. CDR3 bases: TGTGCCAGCCGCGGGGGGGGCTCCTCCTACGAGCAGTACTTC.

The V gene is TRBV7-2, the J gene TRBJ1-2; 8 bases align to TRBD1. The CDR3 is 15 amino acids. CDR1 SGHTA and CDR2 FQGNSA come from the germline V gene. J gave up 8 bases and V 1 base, and 9 bases lay outside the gene matches. This chain's CDR3 is CASSLDQGAPEGYTF. The CDR3 nucleotides read TGTGCCAGCAGCTTAGATCAGGGGGCGCCGGAGGGCTACACCTTC.

This rearrangement joins TRBV7-2 to TRBJ2-2, with 8 bases identical to TRBD2. Germline V gives CDR1 SGHTA, CDR2 FQGNSA. The V and J ends lost 0 bases and 6 bases, in that order; junction bases with no gene match: 6. The CDR3 consists of 16 residues. In nucleotides, the CDR3 is TGTGCCAGCAGCTTAGCAGGTAGCGGGATGGCCGGGGAGCTGTTTTTT. Its protein product is CASSLAGSGMAGELFF.

CDR3 DNA sequence: TGTGCCAGCAGTGCTATACTAGCGGGAAGCTACGAGCAGTACTTC. It translates to CASSAILAGSYEQYF. The chain couples TRBV27 to TRBJ2-7; 10 bases fit TRBD2. Germline V gives CDR1 MNHEY, CDR2 SMNVEV (reference sequence). The CDR3 totals 15 residues. The J segment lost 3 bases and the V segment lost 5 bases, leaving 7 bases of the junction unmatched.

The chain employs TRBV3-1 (or the pseudogene TRBV3-2) and TRBJ1-5; D is uncertain. The V end lost 1 base, the J end lost 0 bases, and 4 bases lay between the germline ends. This CDR3 contains 14 residues. The germline gives CDR1 LGHDT, CDR2 YNNKEL (reference sequence). CDR3 region: CASSQASSNQPQHF. CDR3 in DNA: TGTGCCAGCAGCCAAGCCAGTAGCAATCAGCCCCAGCATTTT.

V is TRBV9 and J is TRBJ2-2; tentatively, D is TRBD1 (6 bases). CDR1 is SGDLS and CDR2 is YYNGEE in the germline V gene. The V and J ends lost 4 bases and 3 bases respectively, with 19 bases between them. This CDR3 is 17 amino acids long. Here the CDR3 reads CASSLRTDLLDTGELFF. DNA for the CDR3: TGTGCCAGCAGCCTCCGGACAGACCTTCTGGACACCGGGGAGCTGTTTTTT.

The chain recombines TRBV28 with TRBJ1-5; maybe TRBD1 (5 bases). Germline assignment: CDR1 MDHEN and CDR2 SYDVKM. The V gene lost 5 bases and the J gene lost 0 bases, with 17 bases spanning the gap. CDR3 size: 17 residues. CDR3 loop: CASSRWGGSYSNQPQHF. In DNA, the CDR3 is TGTGCCAGCAGTCGCTGGGGGGGATCCTATAGCAATCAGCCCCAGCATTTT.